This TCR beta chain was sequenced for a study of blood T cell repertoires in COVID-19. Looking at the study overall: From T cells, B-cell-depleted T cells, or PBMCs came the material, which was cDNA or gDNA.

This clone appeared once. Germline CDR1 MNHEY, CDR2 SMNVEV (reference sequence). The junction had 4 bases not matched to a gene; V was cut back by 0 bases and J by 7 bases. The CDR3 is 14 residues long. As handled by the study authors: Quantification of nucleated cells was approximated via reference gene primer amplification. TCRdb keeps only in-frame clones here, not all; method: immunoSEQ multiplex PCR. From that table come the V and J calls and clone size; the DNA was used to work out D and trimming. The table shows 380,000 or so clones, with around nine tenths occurring only once. The receptor was derived from a woman in her 30s with acute COVID-19. Sequencing was carried out using PBMCs or T cells enriched from blood (not recorded which). This chain joins TRBV27 and TRBJ1-2; 8 bases match TRBD1. The CDR3 here is CASSLSDRVGGYTF. The CDR3 DNA sequence: TGTGCCAGCAGTTTATCGGACAGGGTTGGTGGCTACACCTTC.